The rows below give T cell receptor beta chains drawn from one sample of a study of prognosis after radiotherapy for stage I lung cancer. TCRdb used MiXCR to reprocess the multiplex PCR reads, holding one entry per CDR3 protein. The sample carries about 51,000 distinct CDR3 sequences, approximately 30% recorded once. Sequences were derived from PBMCs, sampled before or after stereotactic body radiation therapy (not recorded which). The receptors were sampled from a donor over 45 with non-small cell lung cancer. Both conserved end residues are part of each CDR3. Each record gives: J gene, V gene, CDR3 length, clone size, D gene, CDR3 protein. The D gene is left open where the match is weak. Size is omitted from some rows. Given values are once, few, many or a class for expanded clones.

J gene: TRBJ1-1
V gene: TRBV28
CDR3 length: 17
clone size: many
D gene: TRBD1
CDR3 protein: CASSFRSRGGGNAEAFF

J gene: TRBJ1-6
V gene: TRBV25-1
CDR3 length: 14
clone size: NA
D gene: NA
CDR3 protein: CASRPSLETAPLHF

J gene: TRBJ1-5
V gene: TRBV7-9
CDR3 length: 13
clone size: many
D gene: NA
CDR3 protein: CATHQVVGQPQHF

J gene: TRBJ1-1
V gene: TRBV7-7
CDR3 length: 16
clone size: NA
D gene: NA
CDR3 protein: CASSLPKGLPGAEAFF

J gene: TRBJ2-4
V gene: TRBV18
CDR3 length: 13
clone size: NA
D gene: NA
CDR3 protein: CASSPDSQNIQYF

J gene: TRBJ2-5
V gene: TRBV9
CDR3 length: 14
clone size: few
D gene: NA
CDR3 protein: CASSAGAGKETQYF

J gene: TRBJ2-7
V gene: TRBV4-1
CDR3 length: 15
clone size: many
D gene: NA
CDR3 protein: CASSPRRGSSYEQYF

J gene: TRBJ1-2
V gene: TRBV29-1
CDR3 length: 12
clone size: NA
D gene: NA
CDR3 protein: CSVIISASGYTF

J gene: TRBJ2-3
V gene: TRBV5-1
CDR3 length: 15
clone size: NA
D gene: NA
CDR3 protein: CASSLNVVHADTQYF

J gene: TRBJ2-7
V gene: TRBV19
CDR3 length: 16
clone size: many
D gene: TRBD2
CDR3 protein: CASSILLAGGSYEQYF

J gene: TRBJ1-2
V gene: TRBV7-2
CDR3 length: 13
clone size: NA
D gene: NA
CDR3 protein: CASTLSRVNVYTF

J gene: TRBJ2-7
V gene: TRBV6-1
CDR3 length: 12
clone size: many
D gene: NA
CDR3 protein: CASGTGAEEQYF

J gene: TRBJ2-5
V gene: TRBV6-2/TRBV6-3
CDR3 length: 14
clone size: few
D gene: NA
CDR3 protein: CASSWGRRQETQYF

J gene: TRBJ2-3
V gene: TRBV11-2
CDR3 length: 16
clone size: many
D gene: TRBD2
CDR3 protein: CASSLGLAVSTDTQYF

J gene: TRBJ2-1
V gene: TRBV2
CDR3 length: 14
clone size: many
D gene: NA
CDR3 protein: CASSEALGAGVLFF

J gene: TRBJ2-2
V gene: TRBV5-1
CDR3 length: 15
clone size: NA
D gene: NA
CDR3 protein: CASSAVLANTGELFF

J gene: TRBJ2-3
V gene: TRBV7-2
CDR3 length: 16
clone size: NA
D gene: TRBD2
CDR3 protein: CASSLGASGSTDTQYF

J gene: TRBJ2-2
V gene: TRBV11-3
CDR3 length: 15
clone size: NA
D gene: NA
CDR3 protein: CARLGGGCDTGELFF

J gene: TRBJ2-2
V gene: TRBV5-1
CDR3 length: 18
clone size: once
D gene: TRBD1
CDR3 protein: CASSFSRGPGQGSGELFF

J gene: TRBJ1-1
V gene: TRBV7-2
CDR3 length: 16
clone size: many
D gene: TRBD1
CDR3 protein: CASSLRGQGAQGEAFF

J gene: TRBJ2-7
V gene: TRBV28
CDR3 length: 15
clone size: many
D gene: NA
CDR3 protein: CASSIPGHPGNEQYF

J gene: TRBJ2-3
V gene: TRBV5-1
CDR3 length: 14
clone size: many
D gene: TRBD2
CDR3 protein: CASRGGSFTDTQYF

J gene: TRBJ2-5
V gene: TRBV2
CDR3 length: 12
clone size: many
D gene: NA
CDR3 protein: CARRTGQETQYF

J gene: TRBJ1-1
V gene: TRBV7-3
CDR3 length: 14
clone size: many
D gene: NA
CDR3 protein: CASSLTPENTEAFF

J gene: TRBJ2-1
V gene: TRBV6-5
CDR3 length: 16
clone size: NA
D gene: NA
CDR3 protein: CASSYTDRSSYNEQFF

J gene: TRBJ1-1
V gene: TRBV16
CDR3 length: 16
clone size: few
D gene: TRBD1
CDR3 protein: CASSQSTGGTRTEAFF

J gene: TRBJ1-2
V gene: TRBV28
CDR3 length: 13
clone size: NA
D gene: NA
CDR3 protein: CATRETSEGGYTF

J gene: TRBJ1-6
V gene: TRBV5-1
CDR3 length: 16
clone size: NA
D gene: TRBD1
CDR3 protein: CASSRTLRDRDSPLHF

J gene: TRBJ2-1
V gene: TRBV24-1
CDR3 length: 12
clone size: many
D gene: NA
CDR3 protein: CATSDPGLRQFF

J gene: TRBJ1-2
V gene: TRBV28
CDR3 length: 11
clone size: many
D gene: NA
CDR3 protein: CASGQDYGYTF

J gene: TRBJ2-1
V gene: TRBV19
CDR3 length: 16
clone size: many
D gene: TRBD2
CDR3 protein: CASISRLAGSYNEQFF

J gene: TRBJ2-5
V gene: TRBV30
CDR3 length: 11
clone size: many
D gene: NA
CDR3 protein: CAWSDTETQYF

J gene: TRBJ2-3
V gene: TRBV20-1
CDR3 length: 15
clone size: once
D gene: TRBD1
CDR3 protein: CSAPLQGQGINKQYF

J gene: TRBJ1-3
V gene: TRBV6-2/TRBV6-3
CDR3 length: 17
clone size: many
D gene: NA
CDR3 protein: CASSYFGARQGGNTIYF

J gene: TRBJ1-5
V gene: TRBV3-1
CDR3 length: 15
clone size: many
D gene: TRBD1
CDR3 protein: CASSQGQGSHQPQHF

J gene: TRBJ2-7
V gene: TRBV12-3/TRBV12-4
CDR3 length: 14
clone size: once
D gene: TRBD1
CDR3 protein: CASSRTGCSEEQYF

J gene: TRBJ1-3
V gene: TRBV10-3
CDR3 length: 13
clone size: many
D gene: NA
CDR3 protein: CATRDTSGNTIYF

J gene: TRBJ2-1
V gene: TRBV6-1
CDR3 length: 14
clone size: many
D gene: NA
CDR3 protein: CASTHPPRGNEQFF

J gene: TRBJ2-3
V gene: TRBV19
CDR3 length: 17
clone size: many
D gene: NA
CDR3 protein: CASSIDGAGASTDTQYF

J gene: TRBJ1-1
V gene: TRBV5-6
CDR3 length: 13
clone size: many
D gene: NA
CDR3 protein: CASSLDRDTEAFF

J gene: TRBJ2-5
V gene: TRBV7-2
CDR3 length: 15
clone size: many
D gene: NA
CDR3 protein: CASSPQGFGGETQYF

J gene: TRBJ2-7
V gene: TRBV9
CDR3 length: 14
clone size: many
D gene: TRBD1
CDR3 protein: CASSPGTGNNEQYF

J gene: TRBJ1-1
V gene: TRBV2
CDR3 length: 13
clone size: many
D gene: NA
CDR3 protein: CASSDETNTEAFF

J gene: TRBJ1-4
V gene: TRBV18
CDR3 length: 16
clone size: once
D gene: NA
CDR3 protein: CASSSPWFGSGEKLFF

J gene: TRBJ2-3
V gene: TRBV27
CDR3 length: 14
clone size: NA
D gene: TRBD2
CDR3 protein: CASSWTSGAHTQYF

J gene: TRBJ2-1
V gene: TRBV20-1
CDR3 length: 11
clone size: NA
D gene: TRBD2
CDR3 protein: CSVRGGNEQFF

J gene: TRBJ1-2
V gene: TRBV5-4
CDR3 length: 14
clone size: many
D gene: TRBD1
CDR3 protein: CASSLRQGVDGYTF

J gene: TRBJ2-5
V gene: TRBV2
CDR3 length: 15
clone size: NA
D gene: NA
CDR3 protein: CASTPRQGRMDTRYF

J gene: TRBJ2-1
V gene: TRBV20-1
CDR3 length: 12
clone size: many
D gene: NA
CDR3 protein: CSARGYNNEQFF

J gene: TRBJ1-5
V gene: TRBV10-3
CDR3 length: 15
clone size: many
D gene: TRBD1
CDR3 protein: CAISYSTGVGQPQHF

J gene: TRBJ1-6
V gene: TRBV30
CDR3 length: 14
clone size: once
D gene: NA
CDR3 protein: CAWRGTTGVSPLHF

J gene: TRBJ2-7
V gene: TRBV6-9
CDR3 length: 16
clone size: many
D gene: NA
CDR3 protein: CASSYSGRSYAYEQYF